This T cell receptor beta chain emerged from a study of T-cell memory formation after mild COVID-19. A note on this clonotype: Its antigen is unknown.

Germline V gene sequence: CDR1 SEHNR, CDR2 FQNEAQ (reference sequence). The CDR3 extends over 14 amino acids. Trimming left V 5 bases short and J 2 bases short, with 12 bases between. Findings of the study overall: The appearance of some responding clones in pre-infection memory suggested that cross-reactive memory joined.

TCRdb re-analysed the 5' RACE reads in MiXCR, keeping a single row per CDR3 protein. The data hold 470,000 or so distinct CDR3 sequences, with around a sixth observed a single time. The sequenced material came from PBMCs or a T cell subset sorted from them (not recorded which). The origin of this receptor is an adult woman who had mild COVID-19 (a few samples of this study predate the infection). Cell type and time point are not known. This rearrangement joins TRBV7-9 to TRBJ1-1, with D possibly being TRBD1 (5 bases). The CDR3 is CASSGTGGNTEAFF. DNA of the CDR3: TGTGCCAGCAGCGGAACGGGGGGAAACACTGAAGCTTTCTTT.